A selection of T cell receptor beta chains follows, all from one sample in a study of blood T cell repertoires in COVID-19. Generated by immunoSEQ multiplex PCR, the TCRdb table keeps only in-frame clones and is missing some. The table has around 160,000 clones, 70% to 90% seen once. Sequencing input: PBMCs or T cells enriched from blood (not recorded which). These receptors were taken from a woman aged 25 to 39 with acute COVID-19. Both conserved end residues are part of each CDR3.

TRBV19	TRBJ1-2	CASSMSGGYGYTF
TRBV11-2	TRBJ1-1	CASSLGRGRYTEAFF
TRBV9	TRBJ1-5	CASSSGVNQPQHF
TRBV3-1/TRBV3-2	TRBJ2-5	CASSPRGPFTQYF
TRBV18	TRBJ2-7	CASSPPADSYEQYF
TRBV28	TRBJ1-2	CASSYESSLSGYGYTF
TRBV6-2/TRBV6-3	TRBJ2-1	CASSNSGDLNEQFF
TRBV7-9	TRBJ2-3	CASSVGAPDTQYF
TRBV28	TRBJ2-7	CASSFQTGPYEQYF
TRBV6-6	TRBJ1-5	CASFTENNQPQHF
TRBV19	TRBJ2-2	CASTEADRVTGELFF
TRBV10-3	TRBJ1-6	CAISEGQWNSPLHF
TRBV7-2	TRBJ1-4	CASSPDSGGSEKLFF
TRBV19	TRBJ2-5	CASSIFFSEEKETQYF
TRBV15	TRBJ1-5	CATSVDISTQPQHF
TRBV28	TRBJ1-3	CASSRAWRNRGGNTIYF
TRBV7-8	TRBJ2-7	CASSMSLGRLYEQYF
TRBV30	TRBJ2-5	CAWRTGQGVRETQYF
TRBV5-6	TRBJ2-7	CASSLTSYYEQYF
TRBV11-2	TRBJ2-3	CASSPRTSGGTDTQYF
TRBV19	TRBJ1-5	CASSQGLYSNQPQHF
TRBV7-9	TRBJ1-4	CASSLPRDSYNEKLFF
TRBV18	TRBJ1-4	CASSPYPTGGKGEKLFF
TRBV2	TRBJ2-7	CASSEATGFAYEQYF
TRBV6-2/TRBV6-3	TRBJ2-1	CASSQLAGGSHEQFF
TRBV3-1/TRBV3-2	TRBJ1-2	CASEGDYGYTF
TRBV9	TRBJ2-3	CASSSTTDTQYF
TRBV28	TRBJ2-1	CASSPRTSVDNEQFF
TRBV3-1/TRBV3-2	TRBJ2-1	CASSQDFQGGIRSYNEQFF
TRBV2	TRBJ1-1	CASGLQGSTEAFF
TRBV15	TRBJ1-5	CATSSRVTLNQPQHF
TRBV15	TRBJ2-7	CATSRDGSSGALEQYF
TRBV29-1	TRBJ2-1	CSSRGLAGGSSYNEQFF
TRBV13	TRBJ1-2	CASNLLGQGIGYTF
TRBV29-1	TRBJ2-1	CSVVGASGRIRENEQFF